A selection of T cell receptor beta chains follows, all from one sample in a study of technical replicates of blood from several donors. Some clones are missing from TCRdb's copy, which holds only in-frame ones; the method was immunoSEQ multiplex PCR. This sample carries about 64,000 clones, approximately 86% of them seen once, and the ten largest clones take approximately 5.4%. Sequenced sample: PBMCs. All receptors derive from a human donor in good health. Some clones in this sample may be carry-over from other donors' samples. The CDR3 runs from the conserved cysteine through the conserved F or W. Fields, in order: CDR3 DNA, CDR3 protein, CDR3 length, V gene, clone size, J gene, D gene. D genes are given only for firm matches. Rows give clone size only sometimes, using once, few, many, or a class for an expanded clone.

DNA: TGTGCCAGCCGTCCCCCCTCCAGGGTACATGGCTACACCTTC; CDR3: CASRPPSRVHGYTF; length: 14; V: TRBV6-5; size: .; J: TRBJ1-2; D: .
DNA: TGTGCCAGCAGCGTAGATCCTTCCGGGACAGGGGATGGCTACACCTTC; CDR3: CASSVDPSGTGDGYTF; length: 16; V: TRBV9; size: .; J: TRBJ1-2; D: TRBD1
DNA: TGTGCCAGCAGCTCCAGGACAGGGGGCTCAGGAGAGCAGTACTTC; CDR3: CASSSRTGGSGEQYF; length: 15; V: TRBV7-9; size: few; J: TRBJ2-7; D: TRBD1
DNA: TGTGCCAGTAGAGCCGGGACTAGCGTCACAGATACGCAGTATTTT; CDR3: CASRAGTSVTDTQYF; length: 15; V: TRBV19; size: .; J: TRBJ2-3; D: TRBD2
DNA: TGTGCCAGCAGCGAAGGTATACAGATCCAAGAGACCCAGTACTTC; CDR3: CASSEGIQIQETQYF; length: 15; V: TRBV9; size: once; J: TRBJ2-5; D: .
DNA: TGTGCCAGCAGCTTAGGTTCCTCCGTCTCTGGGGCCAACGTCCTGACTTTC; CDR3: CASSLGSSVSGANVLTF; length: 17; V: TRBV11-3; size: .; J: TRBJ2-6; D: .
DNA: TGTGCCAGCAGTTTATCGTCAGGATCGAGATCACCCCTCCACTTT; CDR3: CASSLSSGSRSPLHF; length: 15; V: TRBV27; size: .; J: TRBJ1-6; D: .
DNA: TGTGCCAGCAGCCGGGGACAGGGGGCATACGAGCAGTACTTC; CDR3: CASSRGQGAYEQYF; length: 14; V: TRBV7-2; size: .; J: TRBJ2-7; D: TRBD1
DNA: TGTGCCAGCAGCTTGGATGGGCGGGGGTTTGGGAATGAAAAACTGTTTTTT; CDR3: CASSLDGRGFGNEKLFF; length: 17; V: TRBV5-5; size: .; J: TRBJ1-4; D: .
DNA: TGCGCCAGCAGCCAGGTCAGGGGGCTCGAGCAGTACTTC; CDR3: CASSQVRGLEQYF; length: 13; V: TRBV4-3; size: .; J: TRBJ2-7; D: TRBD1
DNA: TGTGCCAGCAGCCAACTAGCGGGAACGTTAGATACGCAGTATTTT; CDR3: CASSQLAGTLDTQYF; length: 15; V: TRBV11-2; size: once; J: TRBJ2-3; D: TRBD2
DNA: TGTGCCTGGAGTGTCACAGAGCGGTCACCCCTCCACTTT; CDR3: CAWSVTERSPLHF; length: 13; V: TRBV30; size: .; J: TRBJ1-6; D: .
DNA: TGTGCCAGCAGCTCCGGCCCAGGGGTCGATGAGCAGTTCTTC; CDR3: CASSSGPGVDEQFF; length: 14; V: TRBV7-3; size: .; J: TRBJ2-1; D: .
DNA: TGTGCCAGCTCACCCCCTGCCGGAGTGGGAGGAAGGACTGAAGCTTTCTTT; CDR3: CASSPPAGVGGRTEAFF; length: 17; V: TRBV18; size: .; J: TRBJ1-1; D: .
DNA: TGTGCCAGCAGCCAAGGACAGCCACAGTTCTCTGGAAACACCATATATTTT; CDR3: CASSQGQPQFSGNTIYF; length: 17; V: TRBV4-2; size: .; J: TRBJ1-3; D: .
DNA: TGTGCCAGTAGTATGGTGACAGGGCGGTCTGCGGGCCCCAACGAGCAGTACTTC; CDR3: CASSMVTGRSAGPNEQYF; length: 18; V: TRBV19; size: .; J: TRBJ2-7; D: TRBD1
DNA: TGTGCCAGAAGCCCCCGTCCTCTCCAACTGAATCTCCTAGGCGAGCAGTACTTC; CDR3: CARSPRPLQLNLLGEQYF; length: 18; V: TRBV5-3; size: .; J: TRBJ2-7; D: .
DNA: TGTGCCAGCAGCCCAGCCGCGGGTGGTCAGCCCCAGCATTTT; CDR3: CASSPAAGGQPQHF; length: 14; V: TRBV6-5; size: .; J: TRBJ1-5; D: .
DNA: TGCGCCAGCAGCTTGGGGGAGAGCTACGAGCAGTACTTC; CDR3: CASSLGESYEQYF; length: 13; V: TRBV5-1; size: .; J: TRBJ2-7; D: .
DNA: TGTGCCATTGGACAGGGGGCTTACGAGCAGTACTTC; CDR3: CAIGQGAYEQYF; length: 12; V: TRBV28; size: once; J: TRBJ2-7; D: TRBD1
DNA: TGTGCCAGCAGTGACTCCCGGGACACCGGGGAGCTGTTTTTT; CDR3: CASSDSRDTGELFF; length: 14; V: TRBV6-4; size: .; J: TRBJ2-2; D: .
DNA: TGTGCCAGTAGTATTAGGACGGGGGAGACCCAGTACTTC; CDR3: CASSIRTGETQYF; length: 13; V: TRBV19; size: .; J: TRBJ2-5; D: .
DNA: TGCAGCGGGGAGGGGGGACAGGGGCGCACCTACAATGAGCAGTTCTTC; CDR3: CSGEGGQGRTYNEQFF; length: 16; V: TRBV29-1; size: once; J: TRBJ2-1; D: TRBD1
DNA: TGCGCCAGCAGCCAAGAGGGGGGAAGAAGCGGCTACACCTTC; CDR3: CASSQEGGRSGYTF; length: 14; V: TRBV4-3; size: .; J: TRBJ1-2; D: .
DNA: TGTGCCAGCAGCTCAACAGGAGATACGACCCAGTACTTC; CDR3: CASSSTGDTTQYF; length: 13; V: TRBV7-3; size: .; J: TRBJ2-5; D: .
DNA: TGCAGCGTTGCCGGCGGTCCGAACACCGGGGAGCTGTTTTTT; CDR3: CSVAGGPNTGELFF; length: 14; V: TRBV29-1; size: once; J: TRBJ2-2; D: .
DNA: TGTGCCAGTAGTATAGGCGCAGGGTTCAGTTACGAGCAGTACTTC; CDR3: CASSIGAGFSYEQYF; length: 15; V: TRBV19; size: once; J: TRBJ2-7; D: .
DNA: TGTGCCAGAAGCAAAACAGGGGGAGGTTCGGAGACCCAGTACTTC; CDR3: CARSKTGGGSETQYF; length: 15; V: TRBV5-3; size: .; J: TRBJ2-5; D: TRBD1
DNA: TGTGCCAGCAGCCCGCGTGGGCGTCCTGACAATGAGCAGTTCTTC; CDR3: CASSPRGRPDNEQFF; length: 15; V: TRBV7-2; size: .; J: TRBJ2-1; D: .
DNA: TGCGCCAGCAGCACCGAGGGCGGGAGTGGCGAGACCCAGTACTTC; CDR3: CASSTEGGSGETQYF; length: 15; V: TRBV4-1; size: once; J: TRBJ2-5; D: TRBD2
DNA: TGTGCCAGCGGGGGTCGAGCGGGGGATACGCAGTATTTT; CDR3: CASGGRAGDTQYF; length: 13; V: TRBV6-1; size: .; J: TRBJ2-3; D: TRBD2
DNA: TGCGCCAGCAGCGTACGGGAGGGAGCCGATACGCAGTATTTT; CDR3: CASSVREGADTQYF; length: 14; V: TRBV5-1; size: .; J: TRBJ2-3; D: TRBD2
DNA: TGTGCCAGCAACGGGGACAGCTCCTACAATGAGCAGTTCTTC; CDR3: CASNGDSSYNEQFF; length: 14; V: TRBV5-4; size: .; J: TRBJ2-1; D: TRBD1
DNA: TGTGCCAGCAGCTCGGGACTAGCGGGGCAACAAGATACGCAGTATTTT; CDR3: CASSSGLAGQQDTQYF; length: 16; V: TRBV7-3; size: .; J: TRBJ2-3; D: TRBD2
DNA: TGTGCCAGCAGCCTGGGACTAGCGGGAGGCCCGAGCTCCTACAATGAGCAGTTCTTC; CDR3: CASSLGLAGGPSSYNEQFF; length: 19; V: TRBV9; size: .; J: TRBJ2-1; D: TRBD2
DNA: TGTGCCAGCAGCTTAGGGGGTGGACTAGAGAACACCGGGGAGCTGTTTTTT; CDR3: CASSLGGGLENTGELFF; length: 17; V: TRBV11-2; size: .; J: TRBJ2-2; D: TRBD2
DNA: TGTGCCAGCAGCCAGCCGGACAGGGACACTGAAGCTTTCTTT; CDR3: CASSQPDRDTEAFF; length: 14; V: TRBV6-5; size: .; J: TRBJ1-1; D: TRBD1